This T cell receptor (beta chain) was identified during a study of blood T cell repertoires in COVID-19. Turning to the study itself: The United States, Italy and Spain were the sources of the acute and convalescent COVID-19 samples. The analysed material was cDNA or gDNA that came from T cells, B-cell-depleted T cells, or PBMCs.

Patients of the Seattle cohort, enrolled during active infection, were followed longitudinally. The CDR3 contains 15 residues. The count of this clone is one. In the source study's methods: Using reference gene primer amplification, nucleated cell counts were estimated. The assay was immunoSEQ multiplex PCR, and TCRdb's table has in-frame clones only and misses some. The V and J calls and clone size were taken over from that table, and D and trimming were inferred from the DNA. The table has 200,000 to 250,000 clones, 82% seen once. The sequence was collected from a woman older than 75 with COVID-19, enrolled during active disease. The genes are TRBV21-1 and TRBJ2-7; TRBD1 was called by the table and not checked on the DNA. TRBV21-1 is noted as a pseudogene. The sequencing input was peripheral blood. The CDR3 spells CASSIRTGAPYEQYF. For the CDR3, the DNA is TGTGCCTCCTCAATCCGGACAGGGGCTCCCTACGAGCAGTACTTC.